This TCR beta chain emerged from a study of T cell responses to AZD1222 COVID-19 vaccine. Notes on the study in general: Baseline testing showed seropositivity in only six AZD1222 recipients. Most donors were white British and more were female, and clonal diversity was possibly underestimated. Across spike, vaccine-associated CD4 TCRs were found, dominant at 160-218 and 743-854.

Clones were read by immunoSEQ multiplex PCR, and TCRdb kept only the in-frame ones, dropping some. The table lists approximately 74,000 clones, just over 85% of them singletons, with roughly 2.7% in the top ten. On this clone: The target antigen is unknown.

V was pared by 0 bases and J by 0 bases, with 10 bases between. The germline V gene has CDR1 SGHTS and CDR2 YDEGEE. This CDR3 comprises 15 residues. This specimen was peripheral blood, taken on day 0 of AZD1222 vaccination. This receptor was obtained from an adult in good health. The chain uses TRBV5-8 and TRBJ2-7; perhaps TRBD1 as D (5 bases). Here the CDR3 reads CASSLGQRGSYEQYF. The CDR3 bases are TGTGCCAGCAGCTTGGGACAGAGAGGCTCCTACGAGCAGTACTTC.